Listed below are T cell receptor beta chains from one sample, sequenced in a study of blood T cell repertoires in COVID-19. Repertoires were generated with immunoSEQ multiplex PCR, while TCRdb's copy carries only in-frame clones and drops some. Here the sample spans about 22,000 clones, 65% to 85% being singletons. Sequenced sample: peripheral blood. Receptor source: an elderly man with active or convalescent COVID-19. Each CDR3 is given with its conserved first and last residue. The D gene is left open where the match is weak. Where a row states a size, it is once, few, many or the class of an expanded clone; other rows omit it.

D,J,V,size,DNA,CDR3
TRBD2,TRBJ2-2,TRBV15,-,TGTGCCACCAGCAGAGGACTAGCGGTAAACACCGGGGAGCTGTTTTTT,CATSRGLAVNTGELFF
TRBD2,TRBJ2-1,TRBV6-5,-,TGTGCCAGCAGCCCGCGGGAGGGCCGGGGCAATGAGCAGTTCTTC,CASSPREGRGNEQFF
-,TRBJ1-4,TRBV7-9,-,TGTGCCAGCAGCTTAGGGACGACAGGCAATGAAAAACTGTTTTTT,CASSLGTTGNEKLFF
-,TRBJ2-5,TRBV20-1,-,TGCAGTGCTACCCATAGTGAGACCCAGTACTTC,CSATHSETQYF
-,TRBJ1-2,TRBV2,few,TGTGCCAGCTCCCGGGGGAGGGATGGCTACACCTTC,CASSRGRDGYTF
-,TRBJ1-1,TRBV7-9,-,TGTGCCAGCAGCTTTTCAGGGGACACTGAAGCTTTCTTT,CASSFSGDTEAFF
-,TRBJ1-5,TRBV2,-,TGTGCCAGCAGTCCTACCCTCGGTCAGCCCCAGCATTTT,CASSPTLGQPQHF
TRBD2,TRBJ2-3,TRBV27,medium-sized,TGTGCCAGCAGGGTGACTAGCGGGGGCCCCGCGGATACGCAGTATTTT,CASRVTSGGPADTQYF
TRBD2,TRBJ2-1,TRBV28,-,TGTGCCAGCAGTTTCCCCTGGGGGGGAGGGAATGAGCAGTTCTTC,CASSFPWGGGNEQFF
-,TRBJ1-6,TRBV4-2,once,TGTGCCAGCAGCCAAGATGGGGCCCGCCGCTATAATTCACCCCTCCACTTT,CASSQDGARRYNSPLHF
-,TRBJ1-2,TRBV27,few,TGTGCCAGCAGTTTCAAGGGGTTTGGCTACACCTTC,CASSFKGFGYTF
-,TRBJ1-1,TRBV18,-,TGTGCCAGCTCACTCATCGCGCTTTATGGCACTGAAGCTTTCTTT,CASSLIALYGTEAFF
TRBD2,TRBJ2-7,TRBV19,few,TGTGCCAGTAGTAGCCGGAGGGGAGGGAGTGGGACCTACGAGCAGTACTTC,CASSSRRGGSGTYEQYF
-,TRBJ1-4,TRBV7-9,once,TGTGCCAGCAGCTTTTTCCGGGGGACTAATGAAAAACTGTTTTTT,CASSFFRGTNEKLFF
TRBD1,TRBJ2-7,TRBV29-1,-,TGCAGCGTAATCCCCCAGGGGACAGGGGCAACGGGCGAGCAGTACTTC,CSVIPQGTGATGEQYF
-,TRBJ2-7,TRBV7-2,-,TGTGCCAGCAGATTAATGCAGGTCAGCTCCTACGAGCAGTACTTC,CASRLMQVSSYEQYF
TRBD2,TRBJ2-3,TRBV7-3,-,TGTGCCAGCAGCTTTAGGGAGGGAGATACGCAGTATTTT,CASSFREGDTQYF
-,TRBJ2-7,TRBV7-2,-,TGTGCCAGCGGTATCGGGGGAAGGGACGCCTACGAGCAGTACTTC,CASGIGGRDAYEQYF
TRBD2,TRBJ2-7,TRBV19,-,TGTGCCAGTAGTACACCTAGCGGGGCCTCCTACGAGCAGTACTTC,CASSTPSGASYEQYF
-,TRBJ1-3,TRBV9,-,TGTGCCAGCAGCGTAGATCCCGCAGGCTCTGGAAACACCATATATTTT,CASSVDPAGSGNTIYF
-,TRBJ2-2,TRBV5-1,few,TGCGCCAGCAGCTCCTCGGGGGGACAGAACACCGGGGAGCTGTTTTTT,CASSSSGGQNTGELFF
TRBD2,TRBJ2-7,TRBV5-1,-,TGCGCCAGCAGCTTGACCCCAACTAGCGATTTCGGGAACGAGCAGTACTTC,CASSLTPTSDFGNEQYF
TRBD2,TRBJ2-3,TRBV19,-,TGTGCCAGTAGTATAAGTTTGGGGGGGTCTAGCACAGATACGCAGTATTTT,CASSISLGGSSTDTQYF
-,TRBJ2-1,TRBV5-1,once,TGCGCCAGCAGCCGCACGGGACTGAGCTCCTACAATGAGCAGTTCTTC,CASSRTGLSSYNEQFF
-,TRBJ2-3,TRBV6-5,-,TGTGCCAGCAGTTACAGCTCCACAGATACGCAGTATTTT,CASSYSSTDTQYF
TRBD2,TRBJ2-1,TRBV7-2,-,TGTGCCAGCAGCCTAGGGGGACTAGCGGGAGCTGGTGAGCAGTTCTTC,CASSLGGLAGAGEQFF
TRBD1,TRBJ2-3,TRBV12-5,-,TGTGCTAGTGCCCTGGAGCGACAGGGGGCGAGCACAGATACGCAGTATTTT,CASALERQGASTDTQYF
-,TRBJ1-1,TRBV9,-,TGTGCCAGCAGCTCCCGGACTGAGAACACTGAAGCTTTCTTT,CASSSRTENTEAFF
TRBD1,TRBJ1-5,TRBV3-1/TRBV3-2,-,TGTGCCAGCAGCCAAGTAGTTCAGGGGGGCGGGCCCCAGCATTTT,CASSQVVQGGGPQHF
-,TRBJ2-1,TRBV11-2,-,TGTGCCAGCAGCTTAGATCGGGGTACAATCTACAATGAGCAGTTCTTC,CASSLDRGTIYNEQFF
-,TRBJ2-2,TRBV2,-,TGTGCCAGCAGTGGGGCTGGGAACACCGGGGAGCTGTTTTTT,CASSGAGNTGELFF
-,TRBJ1-1,TRBV21-1,once,TGTGCCAGCGACAGGCCGCGGCTAAGGAGGAGCACTGAAGCTTTCTTT,CASDRPRLRRSTEAFF
-,TRBJ2-5,TRBV3-1/TRBV3-2,-,TGTGCCAGCAGCCGAAGCGTGGGGCCTCAAGAGACCCAGTACTTC,CASSRSVGPQETQYF
TRBD1,TRBJ1-6,TRBV5-1,-,TGCGCCAGCAGCCCCGACAGGGGGCGCAGGCCCCTCCACTTT,CASSPDRGRRPLHF
TRBD2,TRBJ2-2,TRBV3-1/TRBV3-2,-,TGTGCCAGCAGCCCTCTGGGGACTAGCAACACCGGGGAGCTGTTTTTT,CASSPLGTSNTGELFF
-,TRBJ1-1,TRBV2,-,TGTGCCAGCAGTGCGGTTGGGGCCTTTGAAGCTTTCTTT,CASSAVGAFEAFF
TRBD1,TRBJ1-1,TRBV6-5,-,TGTGCCAGCAGTTACGATACAGGGGGCGTGAACACTGAAGCTTTCTTT,CASSYDTGGVNTEAFF
-,TRBJ2-5,TRBV5-1,-,TGCGCCAGCAGCCCGATAGGACAGCAAGAGACCCAGTACTTC,CASSPIGQQETQYF
TRBD2,TRBJ2-2,TRBV5-4,-,TGTGCCAGCAGCTCCGGGACTAGCGGGGTCACCGGGGAGCTGTTTTTT,CASSSGTSGVTGELFF
-,TRBJ1-6,TRBV23-1,-,TGCGCCAGCAGTCAATCCCCTCCAAAACATTCTACATCGACGGGTTCACCCCTCCACTTT,CASSQSPPKHSTSTGSPLHF
-,TRBJ1-3,TRBV2,-,TGTGCCAGCAGTGAGTTCAGAGGAATCTCTGGAAACACCATATATTTT,CASSEFRGISGNTIYF
-,TRBJ1-2,TRBV10-1,-,TGCGCCAGCAGTGCCCAGGGCGACTATGGCTACACCTTC,CASSAQGDYGYTF
-,TRBJ2-2,TRBV27,-,TGTGCCAGCAGTTTACGGCTAGCGATAGGCGGGGAGCTGTTTTTT,CASSLRLAIGGELFF
-,TRBJ1-5,TRBV9,-,TGTGCCAGCAGCGTCTCAGGGGATCAGCCCCAGCATTTT,CASSVSGDQPQHF
TRBD2,TRBJ2-1,TRBV3-1/TRBV3-2,-,TGTGCCAGCAGCTCTAGCGGGGGTGTGAACAATGAGCAGTTCTTC,CASSSSGGVNNEQFF
-,TRBJ2-1,TRBV5-1,medium-sized,TGCGCCAGCAGCCCCCCGACATACTACAATGAGCAGTTCTTC,CASSPPTYYNEQFF
-,TRBJ1-1,TRBV7-9,-,TGTGCCAGCACCTTCGGAGCCCCCCTGGGGAACACTGAAGCTTTCTTT,CASTFGAPLGNTEAFF
TRBD2,TRBJ2-1,TRBV19,-,TGTGCCAGTAGTAAGAAGGGGACTAGCGGGAGTTCCTACAATGAGCAGTTCTTC,CASSKKGTSGSSYNEQFF
TRBD2,TRBJ2-5,TRBV2,-,TGTGCCAGCAGAGCGGGACTAGCGGGGGGGCAGTACTTC,CASRAGLAGGQYF
-,TRBJ2-7,TRBV5-1,few,TGCGCCAGCAGCGAGGAGGGGATTACCTACGAGCAGTACTTC,CASSEEGITYEQYF
TRBD1,TRBJ2-2,TRBV6-6,-,TGTGCCAGCAGGCGATCTGGGACAGCGAACACCGGGGAGCTGTTTTTT,CASRRSGTANTGELFF
-,TRBJ2-3,TRBV19,-,TGTGCCAGTAGGATCACAGCGGGTGCCGCGACAGATACGCAGTATTTT,CASRITAGAATDTQYF
TRBD1,TRBJ2-5,TRBV7-3,-,TGTGCCAGCAGCCCCGGGACAGGGAGTGAGACCCAGTACTTC,CASSPGTGSETQYF
TRBD1,TRBJ2-7,TRBV28,-,TGTGCCAGCAGTTTCGCCGGGACAGTCTCCTACGAGCAGTACTTC,CASSFAGTVSYEQYF
TRBD2,TRBJ2-1,TRBV27,-,TGTGCCAGCAGTTTATCCCTTAGCGGGAAGAGCTCCTACAATGAGCAGTTCTTC,CASSLSLSGKSSYNEQFF
-,TRBJ2-3,TRBV18,-,TGTGCCAGCTCACCCCTAAAACCAGATACGCAGTATTTT,CASSPLKPDTQYF
TRBD1,TRBJ1-1,TRBV2,-,TGTGCCAGCAGTGAGGCCGGGACAGGGAGGAGAGCTTTCTTT,CASSEAGTGRRAFF
TRBD1,TRBJ2-7,TRBV5-1,-,TGCGCCAGCAGCACGCAGGGGGCGCTAAACGAGCAGTACTTC,CASSTQGALNEQYF